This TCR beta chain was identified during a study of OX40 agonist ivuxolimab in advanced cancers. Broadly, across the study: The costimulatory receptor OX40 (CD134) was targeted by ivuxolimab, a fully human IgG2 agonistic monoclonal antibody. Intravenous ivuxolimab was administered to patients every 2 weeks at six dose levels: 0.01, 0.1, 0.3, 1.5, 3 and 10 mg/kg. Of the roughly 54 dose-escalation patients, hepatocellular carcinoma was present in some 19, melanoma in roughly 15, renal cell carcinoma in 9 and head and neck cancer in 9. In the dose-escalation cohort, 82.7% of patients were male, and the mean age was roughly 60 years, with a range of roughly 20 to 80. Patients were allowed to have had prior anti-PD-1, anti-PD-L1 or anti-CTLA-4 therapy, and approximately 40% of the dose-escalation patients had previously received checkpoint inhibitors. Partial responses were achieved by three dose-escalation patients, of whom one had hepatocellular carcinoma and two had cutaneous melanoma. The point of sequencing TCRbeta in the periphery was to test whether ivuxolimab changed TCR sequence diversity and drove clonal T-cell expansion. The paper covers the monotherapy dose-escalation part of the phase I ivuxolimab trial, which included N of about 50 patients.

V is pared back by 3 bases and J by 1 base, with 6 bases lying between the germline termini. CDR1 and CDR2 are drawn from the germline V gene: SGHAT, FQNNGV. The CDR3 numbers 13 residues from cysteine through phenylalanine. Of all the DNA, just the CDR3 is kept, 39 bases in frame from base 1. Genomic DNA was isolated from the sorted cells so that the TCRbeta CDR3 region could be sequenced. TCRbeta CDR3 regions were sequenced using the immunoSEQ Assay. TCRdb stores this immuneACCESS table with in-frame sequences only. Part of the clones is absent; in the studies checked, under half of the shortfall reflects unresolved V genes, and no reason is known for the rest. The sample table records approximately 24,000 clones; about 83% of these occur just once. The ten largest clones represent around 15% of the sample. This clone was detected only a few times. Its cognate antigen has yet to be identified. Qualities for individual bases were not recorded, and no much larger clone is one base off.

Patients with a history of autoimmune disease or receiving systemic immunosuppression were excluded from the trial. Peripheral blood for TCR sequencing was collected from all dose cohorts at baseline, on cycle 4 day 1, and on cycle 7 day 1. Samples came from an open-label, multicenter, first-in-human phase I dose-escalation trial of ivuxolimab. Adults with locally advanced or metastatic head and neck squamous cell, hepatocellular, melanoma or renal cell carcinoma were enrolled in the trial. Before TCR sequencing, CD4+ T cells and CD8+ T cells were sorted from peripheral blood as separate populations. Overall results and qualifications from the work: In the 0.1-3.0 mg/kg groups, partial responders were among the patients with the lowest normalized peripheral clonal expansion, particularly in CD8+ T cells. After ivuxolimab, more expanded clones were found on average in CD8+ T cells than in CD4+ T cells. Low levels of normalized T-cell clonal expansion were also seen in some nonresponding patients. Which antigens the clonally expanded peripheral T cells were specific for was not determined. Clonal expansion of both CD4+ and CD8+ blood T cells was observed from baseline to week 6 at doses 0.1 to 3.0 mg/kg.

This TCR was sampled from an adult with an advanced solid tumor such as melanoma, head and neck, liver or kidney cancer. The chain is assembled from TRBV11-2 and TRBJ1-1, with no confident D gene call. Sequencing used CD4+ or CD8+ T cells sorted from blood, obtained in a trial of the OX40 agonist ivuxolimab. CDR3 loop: CASSFGENTEAFF. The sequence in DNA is TGTGCCAGCAGCTTCGGGGAGAACACTGAAGCTTTCTTT.